The clone carrying this T cell receptor beta chain was picked up many times. These data belong to a study of metastatic and nonmetastatic thyroid tumors. The entire patient cohort was treatment-naive prior to thyroid surgery. MiXCR was used by TCRdb to re-call the PCR reads. The sample consists of about 69,000 clones, approximately 15% of them appearing once. The CDR3 extends over 16 amino acids. Deletions cut 4 bases from V and 5 bases from J, with 17 bases between. Germline CDR1 and CDR2: LNHDA and SQIVND (reference sequence). This sequence was found in a male donor with papillary thyroid cancer or a benign thyroid nodule (not recorded which). Some clones in this sample may be carry-over from other donors' samples. The chain combines TRBV19 with TRBJ1-4, with a tentative D call TRBD1 (5 bases). The sequenced material came from blood. CDR3 bases: TGTGCCAGTAGTAACCCTTTGACAGCCCTGAATGAAAAACTGTTTTTT. This codes for CASSNPLTALNEKLFF. Together with reference TRBV19 and TRBJ1-4, the CDR3 gives the full variable domain: DGGITQSPKYLFRKEGQNVTLSCEQNLNHDAMYWYRQDPGQGLRLIYYSQIVNDFQKGDIAEGYSVSREKKESFPLTVTSAQKNPTAFYLCASSNPLTALNEKLFFGSGTQLSVL.